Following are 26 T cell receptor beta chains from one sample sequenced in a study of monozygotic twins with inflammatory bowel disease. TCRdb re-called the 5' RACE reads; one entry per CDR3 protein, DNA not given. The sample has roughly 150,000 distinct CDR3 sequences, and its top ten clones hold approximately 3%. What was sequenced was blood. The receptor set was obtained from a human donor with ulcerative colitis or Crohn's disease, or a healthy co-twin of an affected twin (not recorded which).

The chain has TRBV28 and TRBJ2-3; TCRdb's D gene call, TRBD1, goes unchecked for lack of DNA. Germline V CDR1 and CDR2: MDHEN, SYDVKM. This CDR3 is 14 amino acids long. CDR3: CAGGTGPKIDTQYF.

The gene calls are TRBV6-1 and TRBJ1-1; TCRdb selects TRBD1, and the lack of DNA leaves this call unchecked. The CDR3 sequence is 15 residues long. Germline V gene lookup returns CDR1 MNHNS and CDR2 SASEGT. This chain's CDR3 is CASSGLLGGGTEAFF.

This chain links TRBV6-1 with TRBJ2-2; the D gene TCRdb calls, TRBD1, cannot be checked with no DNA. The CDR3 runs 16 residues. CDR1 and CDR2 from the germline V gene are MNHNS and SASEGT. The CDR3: CASRQGQGAYTGELFF.

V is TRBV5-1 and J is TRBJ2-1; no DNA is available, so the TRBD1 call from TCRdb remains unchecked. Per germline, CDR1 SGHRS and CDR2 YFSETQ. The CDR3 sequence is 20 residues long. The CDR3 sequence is CASRLPRTGDGSSSYNEQFF.

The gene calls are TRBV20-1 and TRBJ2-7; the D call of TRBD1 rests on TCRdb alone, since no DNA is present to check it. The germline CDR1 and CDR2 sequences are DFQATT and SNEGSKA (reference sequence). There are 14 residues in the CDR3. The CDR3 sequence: CSAEGQVGTYEQYF.

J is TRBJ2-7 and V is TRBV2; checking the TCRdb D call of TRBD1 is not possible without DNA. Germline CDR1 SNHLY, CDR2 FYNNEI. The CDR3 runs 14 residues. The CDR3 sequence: CASRAGQNSYEQYF.

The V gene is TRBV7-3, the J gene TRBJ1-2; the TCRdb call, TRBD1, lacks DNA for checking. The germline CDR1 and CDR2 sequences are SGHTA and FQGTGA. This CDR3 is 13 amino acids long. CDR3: CASSLGQPYGYTF. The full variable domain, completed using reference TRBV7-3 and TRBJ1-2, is GAGVSQTPSNKVTEKGKYVELRCDPISGHTALYWYRQSLGQGPEFLIYFQGTGAADDSGLPNDRFFAVRPEGSVSTLKIQRTERGDSAVYLCASSLGQPYGYTFGSGTRLTVV.

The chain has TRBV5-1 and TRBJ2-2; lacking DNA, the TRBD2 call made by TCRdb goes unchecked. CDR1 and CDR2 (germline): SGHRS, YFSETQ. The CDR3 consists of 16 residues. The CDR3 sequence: CASSLSAGKSTGELFF.

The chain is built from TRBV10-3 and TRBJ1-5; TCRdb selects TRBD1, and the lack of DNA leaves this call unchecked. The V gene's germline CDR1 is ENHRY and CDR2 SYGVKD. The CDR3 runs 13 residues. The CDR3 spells CAISRDSDQPQHF.

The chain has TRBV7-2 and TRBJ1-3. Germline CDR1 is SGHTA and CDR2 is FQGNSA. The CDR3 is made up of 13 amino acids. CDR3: CASSDSSGNTIYF.

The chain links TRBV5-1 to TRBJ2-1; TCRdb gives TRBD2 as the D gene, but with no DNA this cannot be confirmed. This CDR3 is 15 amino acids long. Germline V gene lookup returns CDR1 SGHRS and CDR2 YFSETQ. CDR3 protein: CASSLRDFKSQGQFF.

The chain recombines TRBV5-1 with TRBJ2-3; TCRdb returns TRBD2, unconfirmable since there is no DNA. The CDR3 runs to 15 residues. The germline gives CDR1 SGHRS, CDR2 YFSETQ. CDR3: CASSLDSRDTDTQYF.

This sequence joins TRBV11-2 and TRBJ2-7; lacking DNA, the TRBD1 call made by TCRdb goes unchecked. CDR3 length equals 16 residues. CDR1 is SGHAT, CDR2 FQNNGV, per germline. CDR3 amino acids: CASTSLVTRGRIEQYF.

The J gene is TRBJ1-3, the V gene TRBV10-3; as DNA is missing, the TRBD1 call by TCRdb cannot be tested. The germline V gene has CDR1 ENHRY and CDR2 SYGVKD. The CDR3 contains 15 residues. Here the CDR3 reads CAISDPGRGGNTIYF.

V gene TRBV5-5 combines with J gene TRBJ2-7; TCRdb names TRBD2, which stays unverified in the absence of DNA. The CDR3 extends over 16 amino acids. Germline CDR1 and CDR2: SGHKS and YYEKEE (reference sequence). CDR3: CASSLVLGEGLYEQYF.

CDR3 amino acids: CASSGLQETQYF. The chain links TRBV6-6 to TRBJ2-5; there is no DNA to check the TCRdb D call of TRBD2. The germline CDR1 and CDR2 sequences are MNHNY and SVGAGI (reference sequence). The CDR3 sequence is 12 residues long.

The CDR3 loop is CASSLFGSTGGETQYF. J is TRBJ2-5 and V is TRBV7-6; TCRdb's D gene call, TRBD1, goes unchecked for lack of DNA. This CDR3 is 16 amino acids long. CDR1 is SGHVS, CDR2 FNYEAQ, per germline. The complete variable domain, with remaining parts taken from reference TRBV7-6 and TRBJ2-5, reads GAGVSQSPRYKVTKRGQDVALRCDPISGHVSLYWYRQALGQGPEFLTYFNYEAQQDKSGLPNDRFSAERPEGSISTLTIQRTEQRDSAMYRCASSLFGSTGGETQYFGPGTRLLVL.

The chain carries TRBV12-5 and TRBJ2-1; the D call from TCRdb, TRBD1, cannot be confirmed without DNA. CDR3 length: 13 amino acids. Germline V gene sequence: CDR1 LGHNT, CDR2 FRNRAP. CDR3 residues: CASGPGQGGRQFF.

The CDR3 sequence: CASSFDPGTVKHF. The chain employs TRBV7-2 and TRBJ1-5; TCRdb indicates TRBD1, and absent DNA this call remains unverified. From germline, CDR1 is SGHTA and CDR2 FQGNSA. This CDR3 is built from 13 residues.

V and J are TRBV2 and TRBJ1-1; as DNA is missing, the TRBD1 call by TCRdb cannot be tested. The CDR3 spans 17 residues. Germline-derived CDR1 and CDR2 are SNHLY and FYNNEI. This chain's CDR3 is CASSLAPRQEMNTEAFF.

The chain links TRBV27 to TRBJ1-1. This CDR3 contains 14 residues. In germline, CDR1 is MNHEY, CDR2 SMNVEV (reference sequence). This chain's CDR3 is CASSLSNGFFEAFF.

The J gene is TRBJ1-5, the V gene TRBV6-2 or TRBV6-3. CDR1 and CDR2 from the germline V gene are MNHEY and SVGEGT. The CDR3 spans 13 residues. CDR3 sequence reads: CASSYSSGQPQHF.

This CDR3 reads CASRPQPYNSPLHF. The rearrangement links TRBV19 to TRBJ1-6. The CDR3 has 14 residues. Germline CDR1 and CDR2: LNHDA and SQIVND (reference sequence).

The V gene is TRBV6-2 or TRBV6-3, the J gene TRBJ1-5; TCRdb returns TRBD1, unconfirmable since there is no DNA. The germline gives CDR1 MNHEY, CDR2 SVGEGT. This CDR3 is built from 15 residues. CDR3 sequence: CASSLPTGANQPQHF.

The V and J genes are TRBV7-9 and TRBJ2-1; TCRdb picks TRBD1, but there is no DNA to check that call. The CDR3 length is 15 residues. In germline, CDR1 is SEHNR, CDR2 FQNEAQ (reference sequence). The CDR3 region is CASSFEGGRRGEQFF.

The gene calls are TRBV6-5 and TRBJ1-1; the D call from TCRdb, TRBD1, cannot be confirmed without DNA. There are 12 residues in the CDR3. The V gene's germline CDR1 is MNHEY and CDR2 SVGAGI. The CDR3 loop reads CASSYATGQAFF.